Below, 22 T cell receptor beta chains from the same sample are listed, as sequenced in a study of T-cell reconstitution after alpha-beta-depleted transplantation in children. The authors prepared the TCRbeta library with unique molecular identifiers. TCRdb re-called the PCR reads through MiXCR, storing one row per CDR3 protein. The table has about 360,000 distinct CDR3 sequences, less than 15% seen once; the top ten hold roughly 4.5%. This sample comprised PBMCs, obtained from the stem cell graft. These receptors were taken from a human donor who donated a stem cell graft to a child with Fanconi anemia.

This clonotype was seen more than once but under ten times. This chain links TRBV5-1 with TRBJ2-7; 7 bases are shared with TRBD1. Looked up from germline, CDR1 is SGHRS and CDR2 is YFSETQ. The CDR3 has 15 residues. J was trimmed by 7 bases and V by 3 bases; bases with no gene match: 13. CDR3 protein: CASSSTAQWTGEQYF. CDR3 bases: TGCGCCAGCAGCTCCACGGCCCAGTGGACAGGTGAGCAGTACTTC.

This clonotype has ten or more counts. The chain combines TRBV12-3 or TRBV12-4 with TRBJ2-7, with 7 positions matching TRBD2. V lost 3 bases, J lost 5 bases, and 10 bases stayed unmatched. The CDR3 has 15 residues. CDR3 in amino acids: CASSLGGVIKHEQYF. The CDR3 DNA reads TGTGCCAGCAGTTTGGGGGGGGTCATAAAACACGAGCAGTACTTC.

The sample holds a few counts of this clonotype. The chain's CDR3 is CASSLGGTSVPKEQYV. In DNA form, the CDR3 reads TGTGCCAGCAGCTTAGGTGGGACTAGCGTTCCGAAGGAGCAGTACGTC. The chain combines TRBV7-8 with TRBJ2-7; 10 positions match TRBD2. The CDR3 runs to 16 residues. The V gene end was trimmed by 1 base and the J gene end by 7 bases; junction bases not matched to a gene: 10. Germline CDR1 reads SGHVS; CDR2 reads FQNEAQ.

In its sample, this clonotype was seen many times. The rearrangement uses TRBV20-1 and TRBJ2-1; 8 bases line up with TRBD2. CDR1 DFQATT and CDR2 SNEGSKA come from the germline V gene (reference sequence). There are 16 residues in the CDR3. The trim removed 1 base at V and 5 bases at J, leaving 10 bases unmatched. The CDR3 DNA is TGCAGTGCTAGAGGTATACTAGCGGTAGAAAACAATGAGCAGTTCTTC. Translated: CSARGILAVENNEQFF.

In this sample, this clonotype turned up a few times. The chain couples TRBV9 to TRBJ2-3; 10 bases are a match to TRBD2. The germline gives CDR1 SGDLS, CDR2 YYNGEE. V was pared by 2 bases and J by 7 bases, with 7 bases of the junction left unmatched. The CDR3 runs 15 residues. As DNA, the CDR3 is TGTGCCAGCAGCGTCGGTGGGACTAGCGCAAATACGCAGTATTTT. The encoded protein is CASSVGGTSANTQYF. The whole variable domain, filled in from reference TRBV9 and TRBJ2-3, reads DSGVTQTPKHLITATGQRVTLRCSPRSGDLSVYWYQQSLDQGLQFLIQYYNGEERAKGNILERFSAQQFPDLHSELNLSSLELGDSALYFCASSVGGTSANTQYFGPGTRLTVL.

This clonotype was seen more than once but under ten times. This chain's CDR3 is CASSLEAGGNYGYTF. For the CDR3, the DNA is TGCGCCAGCAGCTTGGAGGCAGGGGGCAACTATGGCTACACCTTC. The V call is TRBV5-1, the J call TRBJ1-2; 8 nucleotides agree with TRBD1. The CDR3 is made up of 15 amino acids. The V gene end was trimmed by 0 bases and the J gene end by 2 bases; junction bases not matched to a gene: 3. CDR1 is SGHRS and CDR2 is YFSETQ in the germline V gene.

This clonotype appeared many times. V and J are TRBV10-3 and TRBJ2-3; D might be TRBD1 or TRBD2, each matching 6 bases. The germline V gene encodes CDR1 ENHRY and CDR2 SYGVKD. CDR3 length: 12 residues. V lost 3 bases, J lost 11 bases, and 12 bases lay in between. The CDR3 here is CAISERGTLQYF. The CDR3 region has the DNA TGTGCCATCAGTGAAAGGGGGACTCTGCAGTATTTT.

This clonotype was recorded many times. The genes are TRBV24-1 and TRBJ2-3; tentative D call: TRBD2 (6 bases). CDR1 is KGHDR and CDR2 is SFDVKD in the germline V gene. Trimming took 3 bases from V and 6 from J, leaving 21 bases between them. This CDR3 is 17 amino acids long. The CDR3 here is CATSDPSPSAARDTQYF. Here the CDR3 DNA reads TGTGCCACCAGTGATCCCTCCCCTAGCGCAGCTCGGGATACGCAGTATTTT.

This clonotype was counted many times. CDR3: CASGEGLATYNEQFF. In nucleotides, the CDR3 is TGCGCCAGCGGGGAAGGACTAGCCACGTACAATGAGCAGTTCTTC. The rearrangement joins TRBV5-1 to TRBJ2-1; TRBD2 matches at 8 bases. Germline V lookup: CDR1 SGHRS, CDR2 YFSETQ. This CDR3 comprises 15 residues. The V gene end was trimmed by 7 bases and the J gene end by 4 bases; junction bases not matched to a gene: 10.

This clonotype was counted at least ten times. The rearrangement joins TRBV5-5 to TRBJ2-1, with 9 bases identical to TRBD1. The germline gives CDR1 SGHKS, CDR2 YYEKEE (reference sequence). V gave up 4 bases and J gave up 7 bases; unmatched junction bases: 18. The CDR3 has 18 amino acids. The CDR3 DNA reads TGTGCCAGCAGCACCCGCTTCCGGGACAGGGTTCTTGTTAATGAGCAGTTCTTC. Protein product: CASSTRFRDRVLVNEQFF.

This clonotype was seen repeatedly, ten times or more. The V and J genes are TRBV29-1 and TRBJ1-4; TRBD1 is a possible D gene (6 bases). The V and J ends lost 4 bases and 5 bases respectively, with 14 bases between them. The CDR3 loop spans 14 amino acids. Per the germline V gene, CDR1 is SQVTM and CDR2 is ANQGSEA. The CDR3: CSVGHQGLNEKLFF. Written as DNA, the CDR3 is TGCAGCGTTGGTCATCAGGGGCTAAATGAAAAACTGTTTTTT.

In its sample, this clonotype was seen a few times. CDR3 amino acids: CASGGASSYNSPLHF. DNA of the CDR3: TGTGCCAGCGGGGGGGCGAGCTCCTATAATTCACCCCTCCACTTT. The chain couples TRBV7-8 to TRBJ1-6, with D perhaps TRBD1 (6 bases). This CDR3 has 15 residues. V dropped 8 bases and J dropped 0 bases, with 11 bases sitting between them. Germline CDR1 is SGHVS and CDR2 is FQNEAQ.

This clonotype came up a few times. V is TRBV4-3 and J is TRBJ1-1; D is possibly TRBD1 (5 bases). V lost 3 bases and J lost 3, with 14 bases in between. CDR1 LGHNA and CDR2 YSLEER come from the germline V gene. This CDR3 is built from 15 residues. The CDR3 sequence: CASSQIGVRDTEAFF. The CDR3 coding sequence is TGCGCCAGCAGCCAGATCGGCGTCAGGGACACTGAAGCTTTCTTT.

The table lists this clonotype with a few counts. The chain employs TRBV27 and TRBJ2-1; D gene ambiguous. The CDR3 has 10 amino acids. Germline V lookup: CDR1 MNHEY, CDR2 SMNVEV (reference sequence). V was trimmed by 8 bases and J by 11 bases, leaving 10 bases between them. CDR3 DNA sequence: TGTGCCAGCGGCTCGTACCAGCAGTTCTTC. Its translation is CASGSYQQFF.

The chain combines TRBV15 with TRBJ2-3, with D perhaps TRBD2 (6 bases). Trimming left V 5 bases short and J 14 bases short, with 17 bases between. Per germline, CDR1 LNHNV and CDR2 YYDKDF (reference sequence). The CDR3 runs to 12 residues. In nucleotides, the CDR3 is TGTGCCACCAGCGACGCAGGACTACAACTGTATTTT. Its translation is CATSDAGLQLYF.

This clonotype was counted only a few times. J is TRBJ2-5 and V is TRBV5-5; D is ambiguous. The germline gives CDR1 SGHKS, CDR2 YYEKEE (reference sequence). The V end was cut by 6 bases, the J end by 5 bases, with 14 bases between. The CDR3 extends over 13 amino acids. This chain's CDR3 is CASTMAAEETQYF. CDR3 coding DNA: TGTGCCAGCACCATGGCGGCAGAGGAGACCCAGTACTTC.

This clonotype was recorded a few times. The CDR3 spells CASSSPGLKSETQYF. Here the CDR3 DNA reads TGTGCCAGCAGTTCCCCGGGACTTAAGTCGGAGACCCAGTACTTC. The V gene is TRBV6-2 or TRBV6-3, the J gene TRBJ2-5, with D maybe TRBD2 (6 bases). V was pared by 4 bases and J by 5 bases, with 17 bases between. The CDR3 sequence is 15 residues long. Germline values: CDR1 MNHEY, CDR2 SVGEGT.

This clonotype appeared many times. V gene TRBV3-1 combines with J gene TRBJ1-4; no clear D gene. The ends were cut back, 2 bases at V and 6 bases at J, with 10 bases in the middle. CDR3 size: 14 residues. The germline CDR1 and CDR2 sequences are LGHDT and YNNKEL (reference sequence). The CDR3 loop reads CASSQTDGYEKLFF. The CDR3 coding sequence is TGTGCCAGCAGCCAAACGGATGGGTATGAAAAACTGTTTTTT.

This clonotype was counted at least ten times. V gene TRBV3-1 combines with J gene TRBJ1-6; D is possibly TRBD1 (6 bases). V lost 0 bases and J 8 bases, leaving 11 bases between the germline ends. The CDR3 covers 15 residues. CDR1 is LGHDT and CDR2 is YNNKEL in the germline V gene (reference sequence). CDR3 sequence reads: CASSQDVQGDSPLHF. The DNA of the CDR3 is TGTGCCAGCAGCCAAGACGTACAGGGAGATTCACCCCTCCACTTT.

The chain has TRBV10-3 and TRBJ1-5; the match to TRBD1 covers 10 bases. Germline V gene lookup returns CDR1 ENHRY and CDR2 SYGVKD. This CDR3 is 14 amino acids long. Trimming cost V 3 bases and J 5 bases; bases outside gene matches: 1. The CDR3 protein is CAISDGTGDQPQHF. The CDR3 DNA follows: TGTGCCATCAGTGATGGGACAGGGGATCAGCCCCAGCATTTT.

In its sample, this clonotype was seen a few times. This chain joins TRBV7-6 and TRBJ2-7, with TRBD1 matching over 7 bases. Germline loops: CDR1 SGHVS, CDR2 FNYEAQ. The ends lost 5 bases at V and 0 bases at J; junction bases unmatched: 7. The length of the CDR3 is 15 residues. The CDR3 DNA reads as TGTGCCAGCAGCGTCGGGGACAGCAGCTCCTACGAGCAGTACGTC. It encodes CASSVGDSSSYEQYV.

CDR3 protein: CASSAGTGGAEAFF. The CDR3 DNA reads TGCGCCAGCAGCGCTGGGACAGGGGGGGCTGAAGCTTTCTTT. The J gene is TRBJ1-1, the V gene TRBV5-1; 11 nucleotides line up with TRBD1. The CDR3 extends over 14 amino acids. After removal of 4 bases from V and 6 bases from J, the junction contained 5 bases not matched to a gene. Germline V CDR1 and CDR2: SGHRS, YFSETQ.